This TCR beta chain was sequenced in a study of post-analysis software for immune sequencing data. For the study at large: Included courses were relapsing-remitting and secondary progressive multiple sclerosis; progressive-relapsing multiple sclerosis was also included. Points from the study as a whole: With TRBV5-6, TRBV5-1 and TRBV20-1 included, about five TRBV segments were more frequent in patients than in controls. Those samples that were prepared in the same batch co-clustered strongly by F measure. Compared with controls, patients showed significantly lower normalized Chao1 diversity.

Unique molecular identifiers were carried by the TCR beta cDNA libraries. Researchers reported roughly 0.5 million cDNA molecules coming from approximately 1 to 10 million T cells. TCRdb analysed the PCR reads with MiXCR anew, one entry per CDR3 protein. The sample contains roughly 700,000 distinct CDR3 sequences, about 32% of which appear only once. Per the germline V gene, CDR1 is SGHRS and CDR2 is YFSETQ. This CDR3 has 14 residues. Trimming cost V 1 base and J 10 bases, with 15 bases left between them. Concerning this clonotype itself: The antigen remains unidentified.

The source of this sequence is a girl aged 5 to 17 with multiple sclerosis. Sequenced sample: blood. The V call is TRBV5-1, the J call TRBJ2-1; a possible D gene is TRBD1 (7 bases). This chain's CDR3 is CASSLRGDRIEQFF. CDR3 in DNA: TGCGCCAGCAGCTTGCGCGGGGACAGAATAGAGCAGTTCTTC. Full variable domain (remainder filled in from reference TRBV5-1 and TRBJ2-1): KAGVTQTPRYLIKTRGQQVTLSCSPISGHRSVSWYQQTPGQGLQFLFEYFSETQRNKGNFPGRFSGRQFSNSRSEMNVSTLELGDSALYLCASSLRGDRIEQFFGPGTRLTVL.